This T cell receptor (beta chain) was sequenced during a study of CD8+ T cells in alopecia areata. The germline gives CDR1 SGHAT, CDR2 FQNNGV. Trimming cost V 4 bases and J 11 bases, with 14 bases left between them. This CDR3 comprises 12 residues. Reverse transcribed after extraction, RNA yielded cDNA as the sequencing template. Sequenced by immunoSEQ multiplex PCR; TCRdb stores in-frame clones only, minus some. The data show fewer than 100,000 clones, around three quarters seen once. The treatment: oral pan-JAK inhibitor, 5-10 mg twice daily. The rearrangement joins TRBV11-2 to TRBJ1-1, with D perhaps matching TRBD1 (6 bases). The source of this sequence is a human donor with alopecia areata. The specimen comprised CD8+ T cells sorted from blood, sampled at approximately week 42, from a patient treated with tofacitinib. DNA for the CDR3: TGTGCCAGCAGCTCCGGGGGCTTATTGGCTTTCTTT. Its protein is CASSSGGLLAFF.